The next 20 T cell receptor beta chains were all read from a single sample in a study of human T cells and chemical hapten exposure. The time point here: pre-sensitization, week 0. Treatment of the sample: therapeutic diphenylcyclopropenone sensitization with weekly scalp DPC. TCRdb passed the RACE reads through MiXCR, listing each CDR3 protein once. The sample contains roughly 40,000 distinct CDR3 sequences, 9.5% to 15% of which appear only once. Material: whole blood, obtained in connection with sensitization to the hapten diphenylcyclopropenone (DPC). The receptors derive from a woman younger than 45 with alopecia areata. Some clones in this sample may be carry-over from other donors' samples.

At least ten counts were recorded for this clonotype. The CDR3 spells CSGGQMNTEAFF. Written as DNA, the CDR3 is TGCAGCGGGGGACAGATGAACACTGAAGCTTTCTTT. The J gene is TRBJ1-1, the V gene TRBV29-1; 7 positions agree with TRBD1. Germline V gene lookup returns CDR1 SQVTM and CDR2 ANQGSEA. The V segment lost 7 bases and the J segment 0 bases; nucleotides outside the gene matches: 2. CDR3 size: 12 residues.

There are a few counts of this clonotype. V gene TRBV10-1 combines with J gene TRBJ1-5, with 8 bases identical to TRBD1. The CDR3 length is 14 residues. V was clipped by 7 bases and J by 7 bases; unmatched bases: 9. The germline V gene encodes CDR1 WNHNN and CDR2 SYGVQD (reference sequence). The CDR3: CASTEDRVGQPQHF. The CDR3 DNA is TGCGCCAGCACCGAGGACAGGGTCGGGCAGCCCCAGCATTTT.

Ten or more counts support this clonotype. The chain combines TRBV29-1 with TRBJ2-2; D uncertain. This CDR3 has 16 amino acids. Trimming cost V 6 bases and J 0 bases, with 17 bases left between them. The germline gives CDR1 SQVTM, CDR2 ANQGSEA. The CDR3 spells CSVRTPQTTNTGELFF. CDR3 in DNA: TGCAGCGTCCGGACCCCCCAAACCACGAACACCGGGGAGCTGTTTTTT.

The table lists this clonotype with a few counts. This chain uses TRBV29-1 with TRBJ2-2; possibly TRBD1 or TRBD2 for D (5 bases each). Germline assignment: CDR1 SQVTM and CDR2 ANQGSEA. The CDR3 extends over 15 amino acids. The germline V and J ends were trimmed by 5 bases and 7 bases, with 20 bases remaining between them. As DNA, the CDR3 is TGCAGCGTTCTACGGGGCCAACGGAGTGGCGGGGAGCTGTTTTTT. The encoded protein is CSVLRGQRSGGELFF.

This clonotype has a handful of counts. This chain uses TRBV29-1 with TRBJ2-7; 7 bases are a match to TRBD1. The CDR3 extends over 12 amino acids. Germline V gene lookup returns CDR1 SQVTM and CDR2 ANQGSEA. J gave up 0 bases and V 6 bases, and 2 bases lay outside the gene matches. In nucleotides, the CDR3 is TGCAGCGTAACAGGGGTCTCCTACGAGCAGTACTTC. Protein sequence: CSVTGVSYEQYF.

The gene calls are TRBV6-2 or TRBV6-3 and TRBJ2-7; the D gene is possibly TRBD2 (6 bases). Germline CDR1 reads MNHEY; CDR2 reads SVGEGT. The V end lost 8 bases, the J end lost 2 bases, and 13 bases lay between the germline ends. The CDR3 runs 13 residues. The DNA of the CDR3 is TGTGCCAGCGGTCAGACTAGAACCTACGAGCAGTACTTC. Translation: CASGQTRTYEQYF.

This clonotype was counted ten times or more. The rearrangement links TRBV6-2 or TRBV6-3 to TRBJ2-1; possibly TRBD1 for D (6 bases). Germline CDR1 is MNHEY and CDR2 is SVGEGT. Trimming left V 2 bases short and J 15 bases short, with 20 bases between. This CDR3 has 14 amino acids. CDR3 protein: CASSYTLTGSDWFF. The CDR3 DNA is TGTGCCAGCAGTTACACCCTCACAGGGTCGGATTGGTTCTTC.

This clonotype has a count of ten or more. The chain has TRBV7-9 and TRBJ2-2; 9 bases line up with TRBD2. This CDR3 spans 15 amino acids. V lost 2 bases to trimming and J lost 6 bases; unmatched junction nucleotides: 4. Looked up from germline, CDR1 is SEHNR and CDR2 is FQNEAQ (reference sequence). The chain's CDR3 is CASSLSLAGSGELFF. The CDR3 DNA reads as TGTGCCAGCAGCTTATCGCTAGCGGGATCCGGGGAGCTGTTTTTT.

V is TRBV11-1 and J is TRBJ1-6; D is possibly TRBD1 (5 bases). This CDR3 region has 13 residues. CDR1 SGHAT and CDR2 FQDESV come from the germline V gene (reference sequence). V was cut by 6 bases and J by 7 bases, with 10 bases left in between. For the CDR3, the DNA is TGTGCCAGCAGTAGGGACGGAAATTCACCCCTCCACTTT. Amino acid sequence: CASSRDGNSPLHF.

This clonotype was counted many times. Here the CDR3 reads CATQREEYYNEQFF. DNA for the CDR3: TGTGCCACCCAGCGGGAGGAATACTACAATGAGCAGTTCTTC. The chain employs TRBV7-2 and TRBJ2-1, with 9 bases matching TRBD2. The CDR3 runs to 14 residues. Germline values: CDR1 SGHTA, CDR2 FQGNSA. Trimming took 10 bases from V and 3 from J; bases not matched to a gene: 7. Full variable domain (remainder filled in from reference TRBV7-2 and TRBJ2-1): GAGVSQSPSNKVTEKGKDVELRCDPISGHTALYWYRQSLGQGLEFLIYFQGNSAPDKSGLPSDRFSAERTGGSVSTLTIQRTQQEDSAVYLCATQREEYYNEQFFGPGTRLTVL.

The J gene is TRBJ2-3, the V gene TRBV28; possible D gene TRBD2, 5 bases. The CDR3 consists of 13 residues. Deletions cut 2 bases from V and 5 bases from J, with 8 bases between. The V gene's germline CDR1 is MDHEN and CDR2 SYDVKM. CDR3 DNA sequence: TGTGCCAGCAGTTTACCGGGGAAAGATACGCAGTATTTT. Translation gives CASSLPGKDTQYF.

The chain recombines TRBV18 with TRBJ2-4, with 8 nucleotides matching TRBD1. This CDR3 has 14 amino acids. The germline V gene encodes CDR1 KGHSH and CDR2 LQKENI. The V gene end was trimmed by 0 bases and the J gene end by 9 bases; junction bases not matched to a gene: 4. The CDR3 spells CASSPPGQAGIQYF. CDR3 nucleotides: TGTGCCAGCTCACCACCGGGACAGGCGGGCATTCAGTACTTC.

This clonotype occurred many times. The chain recombines TRBV19 with TRBJ1-2; weak D call: TRBD1 (6 bases). This CDR3 has 14 amino acids. The ends were cut back, 4 bases at V and 8 bases at J, with 17 bases in the middle. The germline gives CDR1 LNHDA, CDR2 SQIVND (reference sequence). The CDR3 DNA reads as TGTGCCAGTAGTACCACTGACAGGACCGGAGGCTACACCTTC. Its translation is CASSTTDRTGGYTF.

This clonotype was found many times. V is TRBV2 and J is TRBJ1-2; 7 nucleotides line up with TRBD1. The germline V gene encodes CDR1 SNHLY and CDR2 FYNNEI. Losses at the gene ends were 0 bases for V and 5 bases for J; bases not matched to a gene: 6. This CDR3 is 15 amino acids long. The CDR3 nucleotides read TGTGCCAGCAGTGAAGCTACCGGGACAGTATATGGCTACACCTTC. Amino acids: CASSEATGTVYGYTF.

By share, this clonotype counts as medium-sized. The chain combines TRBV2 with TRBJ2-3; TRBD1 matches 8 bases. The CDR3 has 14 amino acids. Germline values: CDR1 SNHLY, CDR2 FYNNEI. V gave up 10 bases and J gave up 0 bases; unmatched junction bases: 6. CDR3 sequence (DNA): TGTGCCACACACCAGGGGGCTAGCACAGATACGCAGTATTTT. It yields the protein CATHQGASTDTQYF.

The V call is TRBV29-1, the J call TRBJ2-3; perhaps TRBD2 as D (6 bases). This CDR3 has 13 amino acids. Trimming shortened V by 4 bases and J by 0 bases, and 8 bases separated the two germline ends. The germline CDR1 and CDR2 sequences are SQVTM and ANQGSEA. The CDR3: CSVASGSTDTQYF. The CDR3 DNA reads TGCAGCGTTGCCAGCGGGAGCACAGATACGCAGTATTTT.

This clonotype is labeled medium-sized. This sequence joins TRBV6-4 and TRBJ2-1; D is unclear. Trimming shortened V by 5 bases and J by 9 bases, and 14 bases separated the two germline ends. The CDR3 spans 13 residues. Germline lookup yields CDR1 MRHNA and CDR2 SNTAGT. CDR3: CASSLVNFGEQFF. The CDR3 DNA follows: TGTGCCAGCAGTCTGGTGAACTTTGGTGAGCAGTTCTTC.

The chain links TRBV28 to TRBJ2-7; maybe TRBD2 (6 bases). The CDR3 loop spans 14 amino acids. Germline values: CDR1 MDHEN, CDR2 SYDVKM. V gave up 6 bases and J gave up 2 bases, with 14 bases separating them. The CDR3 spells CASRPSGGAYEQYF. The CDR3 nucleotides read TGTGCCAGCAGACCGAGCGGAGGGGCCTACGAGCAGTACTTC.

The CDR3 is CSARGGAGNTIYF. The CDR3 nucleotides are TGCAGTGCTAGAGGTGGGGCAGGAAACACCATATATTTT. The chain joins TRBV20-1 to TRBJ1-3; tentative D call: TRBD1 (5 bases). The CDR3 covers 13 residues. The V end lost 1 base, the J end lost 4 bases, and 8 bases lay between the germline ends. Germline V gene lookup returns CDR1 DFQATT and CDR2 SNEGSKA (reference sequence).

The V call is TRBV18, the J call TRBJ1-5; D is unclear. CDR1 and CDR2 from the germline V gene are KGHSH and LQKENI. This CDR3 has 15 amino acids. The V end lost 3 bases, the J end lost 5 bases, and 14 bases lay between the germline ends. The CDR3 nucleotides read TGTGCCAGCTCACCTCGTTCGGGAATAGATCAGCCCCAGCATTTT. This gives the protein CASSPRSGIDQPQHF.